This T cell receptor beta chain was observed in a study of blood T cell repertoires in COVID-19 (dated by TCRdb to the early 2020s). Concerning the study at large: Samples covering the acute and convalescent phases of COVID-19 were provided by collaborators in the United States, Italy and Spain. The material from the prospective study consisted of cDNA or gDNA derived from T cells, B-cell-depleted T cells, or PBMCs. Deeply sampled blood TCRbeta repertoires from subjects exposed to, actively infected with, or recovered from COVID-19 were included in the dataset. The repertoires were released in a freely available public database meant as a resource for research on the immune response to SARS-CoV-2. Samples came from the ongoing ImmuneRACE study (first 160 participants) plus 1,254 subjects from 6 global collaborators. Sample metadata almost always included a de-identified subject ID, COVID-19 status, age in years and sex. HLA class I and class II types, where available, came from metadata supplied by the sample provider rather than from assay-based typing.

TCRbeta CDR3 regions were amplified from genomic DNA by means of the immunoSEQ Assay, a bias-controlled multiplex PCR. For the original study's pipeline: The number of nucleated cells in each sample was estimated by amplification of reference gene primers within the assay. Sequence reads were collapsed and filtered to measure the absolute abundance of every unique TCRbeta CDR3 rearrangement. For each sample, productive Simpson clonality was calculated as the square root of Simpson's diversity index across productive rearrangements. Drawn from immuneACCESS, this table holds only the in-frame rearrangements with V and J called that TCRdb kept. Clones are partly lost; checked studies trace under half to an unresolved V gene and leave the rest unexplained. Clone size and V and J calls were adopted from that table, with D and trimming inferred from the DNA. The table for this sample lists around 120,000 clones; 90% of them were counted only once. The top ten hold approximately 3.9% of the sample.

Study-wide findings and limitations: The amount of clinical and demographic metadata varied by source and participant and was provided uncurated.

The germline V gene (reference sequence) yields LGHDT for CDR1 and YNNKEL for CDR2. V is clipped by 1 base and J by 8 bases, and the sequence between their germline boundaries is 12 bases long. There are 14 amino acids in the CDR3, from cysteine to phenylalanine inclusive. Only the CDR3 region is kept as DNA, spanning 42 bases read in frame from base 1. At one collaborating source in Seattle, patients were enrolled during active infection and were followed longitudinally through the course of disease. Each collaborating institution followed its own protocols to collect whole blood in K2EDTA tubes. Collaborator samples were shipped for TCRbeta analysis as frozen whole blood, isolated PBMCs, or DNA extracted from either sample type. In regard to this clone: The antigen it recognizes is unknown. No quality values exist for individual bases; no much larger clone is one base distant.

The TCR originated in an older woman with COVID-19, enrolled during active disease. The sequenced sample consisted of peripheral blood. The chain couples TRBV3-1 (or the pseudogene TRBV3-2) to TRBJ2-1, with TRBD1 perhaps the D gene, on 6 matching bases. The nucleotide sequence is TGTGCCAGCAGCCAAGGGCTAGAGGGGGATGAGCAGTTCTTC. Its amino acids are CASSQGLEGDEQFF.